This T cell receptor (beta chain) was recorded in a study of shared clonotypes between healthy human individuals. Germline values: CDR1 SGHRS, CDR2 YFSETQ. This CDR3 comprises 13 residues. Trimming cost V 2 bases and J 6 bases, with 8 bases left between them. Sequenced by immunoSEQ multiplex PCR; TCRdb stores in-frame clones only, minus some. The data show under 2,500,000 clones, nearly 97% seen once. Sample: naive CD4+ T cells sorted from blood. The subset: CD45RA+ positively selected. This receptor was identified in a man between 18 and 35 years old in good health. J is TRBJ1-4 and V is TRBV5-1; perhaps TRBD1 as D (5 bases). The CDR3 here is CASSFRVDEKLFF. The CDR3 nucleotides read TGCGCCAGCAGCTTCAGGGTCGATGAAAAACTGTTTTTT.